The 11 T cell receptor beta chains below come from one sample, sequenced in a study of T cells in Graves' hyperthyroidism and ophthalmopathy. From RNA transcripts, TCR beta CDR3 regions were amplified. HTBI primers drove first-round RT-PCR of the TCR CDR3. TCRdb ran MiXCR on the multiplex PCR reads and lists one entry per CDR3 protein. The table records under 650,000 distinct CDR3 sequences, 15% to 20% of them present only once. Material for sequencing was blood. The receptors come from a woman under 40 with Graves' hyperthyroidism.

This clonotype was found many times. J is TRBJ2-7 and V is TRBV5-1; D remains unclear. The length of the CDR3 is 16 residues. From germline, CDR1 is SGHRS and CDR2 YFSETQ. V lost 4 bases and J 0 bases, leaving 17 bases between the germline ends. The DNA for the CDR3 is TGCGCCAGCAGCCTTGACCCGACTGGCAGCTCCTACGAGCAGTACTTC. This translates into CASSLDPTGSSYEQYF.

This clonotype showed up many times. V and J are TRBV28 and TRBJ2-1; 8 bases are shared with TRBD2. This CDR3 region has 16 residues. V was clipped by 2 bases and J by 2 bases; unmatched bases: 5. Germline V gives CDR1 MDHEN, CDR2 SYDVKM. DNA of the CDR3: TGTGCCAGCAGTTTAGGCGGGAGGCCCCCCTACAATGAGCAGTTCTTC. This translates into CASSLGGRPPYNEQFF.

This clonotype was found many times. The rearrangement links TRBV5-6 to TRBJ1-1, with 7 bases identical to TRBD1. The J segment lost 5 bases and the V segment lost 4 bases, leaving 5 bases of the junction unmatched. CDR1 and CDR2 from the germline V gene are SGHDT and YYEEEE. The CDR3 length is 13 residues. CDR3 sequence reads: CASSKDRVTEAFF. The DNA of the CDR3 is TGTGCCAGCAGCAAAGACAGGGTTACTGAAGCTTTCTTT.

This clonotype was observed a few times. The rearrangement joins TRBV30 to TRBJ1-2; D call uncertain. The CDR3 has 12 amino acids. The germline CDR1 and CDR2 sequences are GTSNPN and SVGIG (reference sequence). V was shortened by 0 bases and J by 6 bases, with 8 bases between the two germline ends. This chain's CDR3 is CAWSVLTDGYTF. CDR3 sequence (DNA): TGTGCCTGGAGTGTACTGACTGATGGCTACACCTTC.

This clonotype has more than one count but fewer than ten. The CDR3 loop reads CASSLAGDRGTEAFF. CDR3 nucleotide sequence: TGCGCCAGCAGCTTGGCCGGGGACAGGGGCACTGAAGCTTTCTTT. This chain uses TRBV5-1 with TRBJ1-1, with 10 nucleotides matching TRBD1. CDR1 SGHRS and CDR2 YFSETQ come from the germline V gene. V gave up 0 bases and J gave up 4 bases; unmatched junction bases: 3. This CDR3 is 15 amino acids long.

This clonotype was observed at least ten times. The rearrangement links TRBV2 to TRBJ1-2, with 9 bases lining up with TRBD1. This CDR3 comprises 14 residues. The V and J ends lost 6 bases and 7 bases, in that order; junction bases with no gene match: 9. Germline V gives CDR1 SNHLY, CDR2 FYNNEI. Here the CDR3 reads CASSTDRGFGGYTF. CDR3 sequence (DNA): TGTGCCAGCAGCACGGACAGGGGATTCGGTGGCTACACCTTC.

This clonotype was seen a handful of times. This sequence joins TRBV7-9 and TRBJ1-1; possible D gene TRBD1, 6 bases. Trimming stripped 11 bases from V and 3 bases from J, with 19 bases between. This CDR3 contains 14 residues. Germline V gives CDR1 SEHNR, CDR2 FQNEAQ (reference sequence). Here the CDR3 DNA reads TGTGCCTTAAAAAGAGGAGGGGGGTACACTGAAGCTTTCTTT. As protein: CALKRGGGYTEAFF.

This rearrangement joins TRBV7-8 to TRBJ1-5, with D possibly TRBD1 on 6 matching bases. From germline, CDR1 is SGHVS and CDR2 FQNEAQ. This CDR3 is 17 amino acids long. Trimming removed 2 bases from V and 2 bases from J, with 16 bases in between. The CDR3 region is CASSLFPRGPGNQPQHF. CDR3 in DNA: TGTGCCAGCAGCTTATTTCCTCGGGGGCCGGGCAATCAGCCCCAGCATTTT.

Points on this clonotype: This could be a read error, since a much larger clone is one nucleotide away. The chain combines TRBV20-1 with TRBJ2-1; D remains unclear. Trimming removed 3 bases at V and 10 bases at J, with 16 bases between. The CDR3 contains 13 residues. CDR1 and CDR2 from the germline V gene are DFQATT and SNEGSKA (reference sequence). The CDR3, as DNA: TGCAGTGCTAGGGCTAGGGTCCCAGGCGAGCAGTTCTTC. Amino acid sequence: CSARARVPGEQFF.

In this sample, this clonotype turned up many times. This could be a read error, since a much larger clone is one nucleotide away. This chain links TRBV28 with TRBJ2-3; 9 bases agree with TRBD2. CDR1 MDHEN and CDR2 SYDVKM come from the germline V gene. This CDR3 comprises 15 residues. Trimming cost V 5 bases and J 0 bases; bases outside gene matches: 3. CDR3 in DNA: TGTGCCAGCAGTCACACTAGCGGGAGCACAGATACGCAGTATTTT. This codes for CASSHTSGSTDTQYF. Together with reference TRBV28 and TRBJ2-3, the CDR3 gives the full variable domain: DVKVTQSSRYLVKRTGEKVFLECVQDMDHENMFWYRQDPGLGLRLIYFSYDVKMKEKGDIPEGYSVSREKKERFSLILESASTNQTSMYLCASSHTSGSTDTQYFGPGTRLTVL.

The rearrangement uses TRBV15 and TRBJ2-1; 7 bases are a match to TRBD2. Germline assignment: CDR1 LNHNV and CDR2 YYDKDF (reference sequence). V was pared by 0 bases and J by 8 bases, with 10 bases of the junction left unmatched. The CDR3 consists of 16 residues. CDR3 sequence reads: CATSRDPAGAADEQFF. DNA for the CDR3: TGTGCCACCAGCAGAGATCCGGCGGGAGCCGCGGATGAGCAGTTCTTC. Drawing the rest from reference TRBV15 and TRBJ2-1, the complete variable domain is DAMVIQNPRYQVTQFGKPVTLSCSQTLNHNVMYWYQQKSSQAPKLLFHYYDKDFNNEADTPDNFQSRRPNTSFCFLDIRSPGLGDTAMYLCATSRDPAGAADEQFFGPGTRLTVL.